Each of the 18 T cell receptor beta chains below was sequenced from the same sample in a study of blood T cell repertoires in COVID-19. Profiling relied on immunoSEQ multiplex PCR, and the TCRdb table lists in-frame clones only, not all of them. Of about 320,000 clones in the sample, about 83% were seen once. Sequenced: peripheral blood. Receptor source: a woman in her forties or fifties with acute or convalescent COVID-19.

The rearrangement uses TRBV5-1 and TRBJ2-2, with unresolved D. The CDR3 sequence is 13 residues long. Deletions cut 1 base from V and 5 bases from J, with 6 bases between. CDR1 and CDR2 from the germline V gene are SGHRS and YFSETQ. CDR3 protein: CASSLTTTGELFF. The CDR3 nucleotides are TGCGCCAGCAGCTTGACTACAACCGGGGAGCTGTTTTTT.

CDR3 protein: CASSLDRGTYEQYF. CDR3 nucleotide sequence: TGTGCCAGCAGCTTAGATCGGGGTACGTACGAGCAGTACTTC. The chain joins TRBV7-8 to TRBJ2-7; D might be TRBD2 (5 bases). In germline, CDR1 is SGHVS, CDR2 FQNEAQ. This CDR3 is 14 amino acids long. The V end was cut by 1 base, the J end by 4 bases, with 11 bases between.

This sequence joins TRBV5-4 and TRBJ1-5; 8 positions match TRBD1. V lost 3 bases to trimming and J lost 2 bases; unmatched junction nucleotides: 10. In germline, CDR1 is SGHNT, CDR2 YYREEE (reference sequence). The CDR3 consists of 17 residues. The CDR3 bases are TGTGCCAGCAGCTCCGGGACAGGTGGGGGGGGCAATCAGCCCCAGCATTTT. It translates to CASSSGTGGGGNQPQHF.

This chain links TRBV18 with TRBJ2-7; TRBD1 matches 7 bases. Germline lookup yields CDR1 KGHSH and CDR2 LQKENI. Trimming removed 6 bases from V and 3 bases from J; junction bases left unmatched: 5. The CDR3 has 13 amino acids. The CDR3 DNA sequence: TGTGCCAGCTCGTTTCACAGGGGCTACGAGCAGTACTTC. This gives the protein CASSFHRGYEQYF.

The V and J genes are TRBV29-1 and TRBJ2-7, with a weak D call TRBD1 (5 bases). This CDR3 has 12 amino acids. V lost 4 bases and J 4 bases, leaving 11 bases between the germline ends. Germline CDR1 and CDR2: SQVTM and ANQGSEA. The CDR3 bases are TGCAGCGTTGCCCAAGGGGATTACGAGCAGTACTTC. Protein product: CSVAQGDYEQYF.

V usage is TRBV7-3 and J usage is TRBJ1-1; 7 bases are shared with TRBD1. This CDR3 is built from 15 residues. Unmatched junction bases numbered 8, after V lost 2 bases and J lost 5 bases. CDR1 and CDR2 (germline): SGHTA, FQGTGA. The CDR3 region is CASSLLTGPLTEAFF. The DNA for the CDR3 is TGTGCCAGCAGCTTATTGACAGGGCCGTTAACTGAAGCTTTCTTT.

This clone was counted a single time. The CDR3 is CASSLLRGPYEQYF. CDR3 DNA: TGTGCCAGCAGCTTGTTAAGGGGCCCGTACGAGCAGTACTTC. The chain has TRBV7-8 and TRBJ2-7; TRBD1 is a possible D gene (5 bases). Germline values: CDR1 SGHVS, CDR2 FQNEAQ. The CDR3 covers 14 residues. V was cut by 3 bases and J by 4 bases, with 13 bases left in between.

The DNA of the CDR3 is TGTGCCAGCTCACCACGACTAGCGGGAAACACAGATACGCAGTATTTT. Protein: CASSPRLAGNTDTQYF. This chain links TRBV18 with TRBJ2-3, with 11 bases aligning to TRBD2. Germline V CDR1 and CDR2: KGHSH, LQKENI. J lost 2 bases, V lost 1 base, and 2 bases had no gene match. This CDR3 spans 16 amino acids.

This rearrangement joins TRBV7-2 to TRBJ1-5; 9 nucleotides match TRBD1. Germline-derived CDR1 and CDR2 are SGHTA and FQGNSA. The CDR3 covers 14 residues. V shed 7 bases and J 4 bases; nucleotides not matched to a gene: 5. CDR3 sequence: CASTRTGENQPQHF. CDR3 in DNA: TGTGCCAGCACCAGGACAGGGGAGAATCAGCCCCAGCATTTT.

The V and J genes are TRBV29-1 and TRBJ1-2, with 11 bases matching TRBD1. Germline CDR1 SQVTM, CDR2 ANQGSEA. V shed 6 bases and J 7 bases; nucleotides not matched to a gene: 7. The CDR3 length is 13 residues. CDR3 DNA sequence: TGCAGCGTACCCGGACAGGGGGCCGGTGGCTACACCTTC. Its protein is CSVPGQGAGGYTF.

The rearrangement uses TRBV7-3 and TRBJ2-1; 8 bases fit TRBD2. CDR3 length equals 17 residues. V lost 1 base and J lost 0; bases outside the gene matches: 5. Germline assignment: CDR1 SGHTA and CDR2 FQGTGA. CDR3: CASSLSTGGSSYNEQFF. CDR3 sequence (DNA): TGTGCCAGCAGCTTAAGCACGGGAGGGAGCTCCTACAATGAGCAGTTCTTC. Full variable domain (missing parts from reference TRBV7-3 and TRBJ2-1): GAGVSQTPSNKVTEKGKYVELRCDPISGHTALYWYRQSLGQGPEFLIYFQGTGAADDSGLPNDRFFAVRPEGSVSTLKIQRTERGDSAVYLCASSLSTGGSSYNEQFFGPGTRLTVL.

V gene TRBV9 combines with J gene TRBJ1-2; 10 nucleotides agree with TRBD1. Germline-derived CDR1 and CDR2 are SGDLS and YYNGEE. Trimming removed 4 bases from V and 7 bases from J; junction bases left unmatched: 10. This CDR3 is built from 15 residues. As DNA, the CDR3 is TGTGCCAGCAGCTCCCGAGGGACAGGGGTGGCTGGCTACACCTTC. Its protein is CASSSRGTGVAGYTF.

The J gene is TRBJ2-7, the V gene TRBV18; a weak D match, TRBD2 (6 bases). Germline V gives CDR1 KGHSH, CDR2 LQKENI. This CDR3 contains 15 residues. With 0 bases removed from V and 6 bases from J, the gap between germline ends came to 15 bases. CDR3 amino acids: CASSPPIGGGGEQYF. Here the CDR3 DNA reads TGTGCCAGCTCACCACCGATTGGTGGGGGAGGCGAGCAGTACTTC.

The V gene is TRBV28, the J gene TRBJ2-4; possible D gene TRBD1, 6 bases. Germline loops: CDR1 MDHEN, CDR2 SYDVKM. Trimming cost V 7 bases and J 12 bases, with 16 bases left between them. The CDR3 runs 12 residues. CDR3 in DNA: TGTGCCAGCACAAATCAAGGACAGCCTCAGTACTTC. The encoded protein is CASTNQGQPQYF.

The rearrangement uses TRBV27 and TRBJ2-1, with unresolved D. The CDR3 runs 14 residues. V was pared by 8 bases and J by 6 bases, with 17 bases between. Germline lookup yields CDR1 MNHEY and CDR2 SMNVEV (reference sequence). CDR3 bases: TGTGCCAGCGCACCAAGAACAAATGTCAATGAGCAGTTCTTC. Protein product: CASAPRTNVNEQFF.

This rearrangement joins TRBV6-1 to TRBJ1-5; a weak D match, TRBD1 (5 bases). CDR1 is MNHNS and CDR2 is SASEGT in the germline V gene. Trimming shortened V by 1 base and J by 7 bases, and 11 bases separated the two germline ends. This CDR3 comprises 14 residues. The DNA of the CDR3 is TGTGCCAGCAGTGAAGAGGCAGGGAGGCAGCCCCAGCATTTT. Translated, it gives CASSEEAGRQPQHF.

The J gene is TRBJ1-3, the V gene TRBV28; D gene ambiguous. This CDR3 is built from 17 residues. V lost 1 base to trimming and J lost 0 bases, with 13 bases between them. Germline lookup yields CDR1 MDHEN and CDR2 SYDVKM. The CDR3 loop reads CASSLSRRVFSGNTIYF. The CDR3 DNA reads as TGTGCCAGCAGTTTATCACGGCGGGTTTTCTCTGGAAACACCATATATTTT.

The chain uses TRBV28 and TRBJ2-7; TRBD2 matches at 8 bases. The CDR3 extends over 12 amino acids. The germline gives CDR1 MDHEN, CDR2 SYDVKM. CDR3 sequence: CVTRAGDYEQYF. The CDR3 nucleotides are TGTGTTACGCGAGCGGGAGATTACGAGCAGTACTTC.